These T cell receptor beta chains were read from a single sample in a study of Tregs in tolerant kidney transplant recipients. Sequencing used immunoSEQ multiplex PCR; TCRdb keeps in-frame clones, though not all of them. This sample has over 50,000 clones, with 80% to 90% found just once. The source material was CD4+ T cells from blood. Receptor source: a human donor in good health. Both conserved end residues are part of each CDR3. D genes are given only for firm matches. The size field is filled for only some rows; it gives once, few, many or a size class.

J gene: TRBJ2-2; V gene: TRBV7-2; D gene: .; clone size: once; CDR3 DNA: TGTGCCAGCAGCACATCTGGGGGCCAGGGCGGGGAGCTGTTTTTT; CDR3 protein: CASSTSGGQGGELFF
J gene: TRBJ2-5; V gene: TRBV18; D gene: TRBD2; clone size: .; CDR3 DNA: TGTGCCAGCTCACCACTACTAGCGGGGAGAGAAGAGACCCAGTACTTC; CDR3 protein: CASSPLLAGREETQYF
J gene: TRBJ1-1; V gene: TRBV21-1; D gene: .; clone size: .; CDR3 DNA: TGTGCCAGCAGCAAAGATATTAGGGACCCCGGAGAAGCTTTCTTT; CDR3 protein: CASSKDIRDPGEAFF
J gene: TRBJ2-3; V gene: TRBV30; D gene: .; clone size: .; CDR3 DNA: TGTGCCTGGAGGCTTCTTGGATTAAGCACAGATACGCAGTATTTT; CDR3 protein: CAWRLLGLSTDTQYF
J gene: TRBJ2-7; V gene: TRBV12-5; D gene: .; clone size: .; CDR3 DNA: TGTGCTAGTGGTCCTGGGACGGACAGCCTTAGCTACGAGCAGTACTTC; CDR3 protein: CASGPGTDSLSYEQYF
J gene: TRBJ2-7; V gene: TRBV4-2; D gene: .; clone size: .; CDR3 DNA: TGTGCCAGCAGCCAAGATGGGGGCTACGAGCAGTACTTC; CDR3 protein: CASSQDGGYEQYF
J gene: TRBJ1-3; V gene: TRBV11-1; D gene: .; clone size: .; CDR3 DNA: TGTGCCAGCTCAAGTACTGGAAACACCATATATTTT; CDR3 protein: CASSSTGNTIYF
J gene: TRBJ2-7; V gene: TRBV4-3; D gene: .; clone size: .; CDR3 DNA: TGCGCCAGCAGCCAAGAAGGGCGGGGGCTCTACGAGCAGTACTTC; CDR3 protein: CASSQEGRGLYEQYF
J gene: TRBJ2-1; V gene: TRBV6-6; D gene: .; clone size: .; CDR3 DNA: TGTGCCAGCAGAACCCAGCATGAGCAGTTCTTC; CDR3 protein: CASRTQHEQFF
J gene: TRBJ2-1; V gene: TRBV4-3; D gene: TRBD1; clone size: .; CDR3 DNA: TGCGCCAGCAGCTTCGGACAGGGACTTTATCAGTTCTTC; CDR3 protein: CASSFGQGLYQFF
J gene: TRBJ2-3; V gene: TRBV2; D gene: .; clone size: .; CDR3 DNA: TGTGCCAGCAGTGATTCAACGGGGGGCACAGATACGCAGTATTTT; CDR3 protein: CASSDSTGGTDTQYF
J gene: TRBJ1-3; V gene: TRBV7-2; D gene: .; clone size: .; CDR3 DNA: TGTGCCAGCAGCCCTGGACAAGTTCCTGGAAACACCATATATTTT; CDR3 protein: CASSPGQVPGNTIYF
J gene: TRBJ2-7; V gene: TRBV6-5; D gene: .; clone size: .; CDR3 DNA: TGTGCCAGCAGTTCCCCCGGTCAGAGCTCCTACGAGCAGTACTTC; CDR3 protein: CASSSPGQSSYEQYF
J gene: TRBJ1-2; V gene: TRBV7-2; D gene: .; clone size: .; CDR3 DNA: TGTGCCAGCAGCCCTGACCCCAACTATGGCTACACCTTC; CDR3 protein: CASSPDPNYGYTF
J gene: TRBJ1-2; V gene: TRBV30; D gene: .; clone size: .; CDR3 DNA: TGTGCCTGGAGTGGGGCCGCTAACTATGGCTACACCTTC; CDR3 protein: CAWSGAANYGYTF
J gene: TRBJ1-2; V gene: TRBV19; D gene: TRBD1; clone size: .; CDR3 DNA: TGTGCCAGCACCCCGGGACAGATCTATGGCTACACCTTC; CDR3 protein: CASTPGQIYGYTF
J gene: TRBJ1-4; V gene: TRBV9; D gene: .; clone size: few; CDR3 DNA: TGTGCCAGCAGCGCAACGGGGACCCGAAATGAAAAACTGTTTTTT; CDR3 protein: CASSATGTRNEKLFF
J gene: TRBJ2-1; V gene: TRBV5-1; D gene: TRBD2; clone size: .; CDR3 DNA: TGCGCCAGCAGCTTGGGGTGGACTAGCGGGAGAAATTACAATGAGCAGTTCTTC; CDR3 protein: CASSLGWTSGRNYNEQFF
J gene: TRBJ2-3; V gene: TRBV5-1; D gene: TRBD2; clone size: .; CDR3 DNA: TGCGCCTCCAAGGCTGACGGGGGGGTGGCAGATACGCAGTATTTT; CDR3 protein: CASKADGGVADTQYF
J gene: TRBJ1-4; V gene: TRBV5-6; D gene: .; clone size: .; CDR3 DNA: TGTGCCAGCAGCCCGACGGGGGGCCCAGGAGAAAAACTGTTTTTT; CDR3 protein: CASSPTGGPGEKLFF
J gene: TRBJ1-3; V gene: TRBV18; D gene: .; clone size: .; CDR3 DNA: TGTGCCAGCTCACCGGGGGCACCGAGCTCTGGAAACACCATATATTTT; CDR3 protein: CASSPGAPSSGNTIYF
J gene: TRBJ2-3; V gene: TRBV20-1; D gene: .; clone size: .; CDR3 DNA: TGCAGTGCTAGTTTCCCAGATACGCAGTATTTT; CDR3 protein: CSASFPDTQYF
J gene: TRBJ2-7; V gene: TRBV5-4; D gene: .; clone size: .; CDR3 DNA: TGTGCCAGCAGCCTCCGCGACATCAACTACGAGCAGTACTTC; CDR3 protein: CASSLRDINYEQYF
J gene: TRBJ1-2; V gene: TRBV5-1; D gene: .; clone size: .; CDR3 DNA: TGCGCCAGCAGCGGGGAGGGACTCGGGGGCCCCGATAGGAGCTACACCTTC; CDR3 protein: CASSGEGLGGPDRSYTF
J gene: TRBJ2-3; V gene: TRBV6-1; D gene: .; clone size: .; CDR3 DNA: TGTGCCAGCAGTTATAAGAATACGCAGTATTTT; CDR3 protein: CASSYKNTQYF
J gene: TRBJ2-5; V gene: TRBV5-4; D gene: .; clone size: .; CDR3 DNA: TGTGCCAGCAGCTTGGAACTAGCTTCTGAGACCCAGTACTTC; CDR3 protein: CASSLELASETQYF
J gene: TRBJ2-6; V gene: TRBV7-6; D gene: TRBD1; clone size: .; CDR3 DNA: TGTGCCAGCAGCTTAGCTAAGACAGGGGGCAAATCTGGGGCCAACGTCCTGACTTTC; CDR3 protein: CASSLAKTGGKSGANVLTF
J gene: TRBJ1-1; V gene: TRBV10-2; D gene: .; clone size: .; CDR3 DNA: TGCGCCAGCAGCCCAGGGCGGACTGAAGCTTTCTTT; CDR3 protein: CASSPGRTEAFF
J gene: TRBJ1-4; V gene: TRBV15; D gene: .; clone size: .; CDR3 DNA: TGTGCCACCAGCAGACTGGGAGTCAGGGAGGGGTGGTATGAAAAACTGTTTTTT; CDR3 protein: CATSRLGVREGWYEKLFF
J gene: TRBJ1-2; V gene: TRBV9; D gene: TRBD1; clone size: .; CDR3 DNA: TGTGCCAGCAGCGTGGGACAGGGGAACTATGGCTACACCTTC; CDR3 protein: CASSVGQGNYGYTF
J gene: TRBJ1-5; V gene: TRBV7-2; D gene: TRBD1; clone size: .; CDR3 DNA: TGTGCCAGCAGTTCGGACAGGGGCAGGCAGCCCCAGCATTTT; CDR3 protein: CASSSDRGRQPQHF
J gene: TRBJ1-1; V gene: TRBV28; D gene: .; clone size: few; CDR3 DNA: TGTGCCAGCAGCCTACACAGGGATGGGAACACTGAAGCTTTCTTT; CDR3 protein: CASSLHRDGNTEAFF
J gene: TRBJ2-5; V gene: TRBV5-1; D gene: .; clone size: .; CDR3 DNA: TGCGCCAGCAGCCCGACTAGGGTAGGGGAGACCCAGTACTTC; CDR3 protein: CASSPTRVGETQYF
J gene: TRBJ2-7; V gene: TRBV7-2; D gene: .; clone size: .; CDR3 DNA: TGTGCCAGCAGCCAGAGGGGGTCTAGTACGGGTAACCCTCCCTACGAGCAGTACTTC; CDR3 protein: CASSQRGSSTGNPPYEQYF
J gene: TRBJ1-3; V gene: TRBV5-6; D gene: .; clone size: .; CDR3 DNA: TGTGCCAGCAACCAGGGGCTAAACTCTGGAAACACCATATATTTT; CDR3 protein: CASNQGLNSGNTIYF
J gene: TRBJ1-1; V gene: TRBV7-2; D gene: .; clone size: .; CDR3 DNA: TGTGCCAGCAGCCTAGGGGGGGCCACTGAAGCTTTCTTT; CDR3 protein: CASSLGGATEAFF
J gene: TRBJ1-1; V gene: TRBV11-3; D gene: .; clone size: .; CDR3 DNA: TGTGCCAGCACCCCAAGGAGGGGGGACTTGAACACTGAAGCTTTCTTT; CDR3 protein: CASTPRRGDLNTEAFF
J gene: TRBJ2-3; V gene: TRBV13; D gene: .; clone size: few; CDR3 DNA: TGTGCCAGCAGCTTACAGGGATTTAGCACAGATACGCAGTATTTT; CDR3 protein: CASSLQGFSTDTQYF
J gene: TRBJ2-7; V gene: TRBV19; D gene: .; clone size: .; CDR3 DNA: TGTGCCAGTAGATTAAACGGGGGCGCCGGGTACGAGCAGTACTTC; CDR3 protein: CASRLNGGAGYEQYF
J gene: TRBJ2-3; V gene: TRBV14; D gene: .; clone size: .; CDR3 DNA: TGTGCCAGCAGCCAGCGGCAGGCAGGGGATACGCAGTATTTT; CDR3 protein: CASSQRQAGDTQYF
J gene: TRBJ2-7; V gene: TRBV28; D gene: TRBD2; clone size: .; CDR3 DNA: TGTGCCAGCAGTTTAGAGGCTAGCGGGAGTGGCGAGCAGTACTTC; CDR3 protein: CASSLEASGSGEQYF
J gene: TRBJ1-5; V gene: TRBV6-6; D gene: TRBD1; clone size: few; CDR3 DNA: TGTGCCAGCAGTGGGACAGACAATCAGCCCCAGCATTTT; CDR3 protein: CASSGTDNQPQHF
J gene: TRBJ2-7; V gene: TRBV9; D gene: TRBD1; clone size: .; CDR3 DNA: TGTGCCAGCAGCGTAGGGGACAGCTCCTACGAGCAGTACTTC; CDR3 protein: CASSVGDSSYEQYF
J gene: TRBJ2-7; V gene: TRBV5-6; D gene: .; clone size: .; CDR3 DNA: TGTGCCAGCAGCCCGCGCAGGGTTTACGAGCAGTACTTC; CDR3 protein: CASSPRRVYEQYF
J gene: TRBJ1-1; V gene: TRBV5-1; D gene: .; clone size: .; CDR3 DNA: TGCGCCAGCAGCGGCGAGGTGAACACTGAAGCTTTCTTT; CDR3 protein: CASSGEVNTEAFF
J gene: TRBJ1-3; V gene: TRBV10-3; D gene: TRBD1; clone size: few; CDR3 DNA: TGTGCCATCAGTGCAGGACAGGCGACGTACTCTGGAAACACCATATATTTT; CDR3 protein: CAISAGQATYSGNTIYF
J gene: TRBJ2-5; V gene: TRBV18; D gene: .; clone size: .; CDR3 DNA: TGTGCCAGCTCACTACCTAAAGAGACCCAGTACTTC; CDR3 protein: CASSLPKETQYF
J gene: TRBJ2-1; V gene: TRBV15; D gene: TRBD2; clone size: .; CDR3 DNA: TGTGCCACCAGCAGAGGTACTAGCGGGAGTAAGAATGAGCAGTTCTTC; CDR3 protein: CATSRGTSGSKNEQFF
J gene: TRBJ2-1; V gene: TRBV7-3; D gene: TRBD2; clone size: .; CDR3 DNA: TGTGCCAGCAGCTTAACTGGGCTAGCGGGGGGGCCAGCCCATGAGCAGTTCTTC; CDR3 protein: CASSLTGLAGGPAHEQFF
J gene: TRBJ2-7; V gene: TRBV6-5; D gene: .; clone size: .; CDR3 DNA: TGTGCCAGCGCCCTGGGGACTCTCATGGAGCAGTACTTC; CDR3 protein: CASALGTLMEQYF
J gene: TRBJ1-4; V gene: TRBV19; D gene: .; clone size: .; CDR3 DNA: TGTGCCAGTAGTACCGGCCTCCCAGTGCGGACTAATGAAAAACTGTTTTTT; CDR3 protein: CASSTGLPVRTNEKLFF
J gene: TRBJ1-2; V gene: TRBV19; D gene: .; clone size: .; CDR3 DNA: TGTGCCAGTAGTATCGAACAGGGTTATCGATACACCTTC; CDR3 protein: CASSIEQGYRYTF
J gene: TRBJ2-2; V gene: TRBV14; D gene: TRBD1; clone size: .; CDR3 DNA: TGTGCCAGCAGCCAACTCGGACAGGCGACGTACGGGGAGCTGTTTTTT; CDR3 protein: CASSQLGQATYGELFF
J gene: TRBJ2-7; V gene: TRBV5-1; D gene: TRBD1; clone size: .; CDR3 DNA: TGCGCCAGCAGGGGGACAGGGCGCTACGAGCAGTACTTC; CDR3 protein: CASRGTGRYEQYF
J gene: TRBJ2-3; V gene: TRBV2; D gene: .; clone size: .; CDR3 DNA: TGTGCCAGCAGTCCCGGGACTCTCTCCACAGATATGCAGTATTTT; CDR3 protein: CASSPGTLSTDMQYF
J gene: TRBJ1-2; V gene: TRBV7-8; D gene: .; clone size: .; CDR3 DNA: TGTGCCAGCAGCTTAGTGGTAGGACAAGGATTAAGTGGCTACACCTTC; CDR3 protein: CASSLVVGQGLSGYTF
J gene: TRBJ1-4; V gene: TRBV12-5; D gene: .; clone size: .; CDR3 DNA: TGTGCTAGTGGTTTAAAGGACAGATTAAATGAAAAACTGTTTTTT; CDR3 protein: CASGLKDRLNEKLFF